These 5 T cell receptor beta chains share one sample of origin, sequenced in a study of blood T cell repertoires in COVID-19. Sequencing used immunoSEQ multiplex PCR; TCRdb keeps in-frame clones, though not all of them. This sample yields approximately 190,000 clones, of which under 85% are seen a single time; roughly 17% belongs to the top ten. Sequenced sample: peripheral blood. The receptor set was obtained from a man between 60 and 75 years old with active or convalescent COVID-19.

V usage is TRBV3-1 (or the pseudogene TRBV3-2) and J usage is TRBJ2-1; 7 bases line up with TRBD1. J gave up 15 bases and V 1 base, and 9 bases lay outside the gene matches. Germline CDR1 reads LGHDT; CDR2 reads YNNKEL (reference sequence). This CDR3 comprises 13 residues. The CDR3 region is CASSQVDRELPFF. The CDR3, as DNA: TGTGCCAGCAGCCAAGTCGACAGGGAATTGCCGTTCTTC.

This sequence joins TRBV13 and TRBJ2-5, with 7 bases identical to TRBD2. The germline gives CDR1 PRHDT, CDR2 FYEKMQ (reference sequence). V lost 5 bases and J lost 7; bases outside the gene matches: 4. The CDR3 spans 12 residues. Written as DNA, the CDR3 is TGTGCCAGCAGCCTTGGGAGGGGGACCCAGTACTTC. This encodes CASSLGRGTQYF. The full variable domain, its missing parts supplied by reference TRBV13 and TRBJ2-5, is AAGVIQSPRHLIKEKRETATLKCYPIPRHDTVYWYQQGPGQDPQFLISFYEKMQSDKGSIPDRFSAQQFSDYHSELNMSSLELGDSALYFCASSLGRGTQYFGPGTRLLVL.

V usage is TRBV7-9 and J usage is TRBJ2-7, with TRBD1 matching over 7 bases. The germline V gene has CDR1 SEHNR and CDR2 FQNEAQ (reference sequence). The junction had 4 bases not matched to a gene; V was cut back by 5 bases and J by 0 bases. There are 14 residues in the CDR3. The CDR3 protein is CASSRTGSSYEQYF. The CDR3, as DNA: TGTGCCAGCAGCCGGACAGGTTCCTCCTACGAGCAGTACTTC.

There are a few counts of this clone. The V and J genes are TRBV18 and TRBJ2-5; possible D gene TRBD1, 5 bases. Trimming shortened V by 2 bases and J by 1 base, and 5 bases separated the two germline ends. CDR1 is KGHSH, CDR2 LQKENI, per germline. This CDR3 has 13 amino acids. The CDR3 DNA sequence: TGTGCCAGCTCACCAGGGGCCCAAGAGACCCAGTACTTC. Translating gives CASSPGAQETQYF.

The gene calls are TRBV6-2 or TRBV6-3 and TRBJ2-7; the D is unclear. CDR1 and CDR2 (germline): MNHEY, SVGEGT. This CDR3 comprises 13 residues. With 6 bases removed from V and 2 bases from J, the gap between germline ends came to 11 bases. The CDR3 is CASSTETPYEQYF. CDR3 DNA sequence: TGTGCCAGCAGCACTGAAACGCCCTACGAGCAGTACTTC.